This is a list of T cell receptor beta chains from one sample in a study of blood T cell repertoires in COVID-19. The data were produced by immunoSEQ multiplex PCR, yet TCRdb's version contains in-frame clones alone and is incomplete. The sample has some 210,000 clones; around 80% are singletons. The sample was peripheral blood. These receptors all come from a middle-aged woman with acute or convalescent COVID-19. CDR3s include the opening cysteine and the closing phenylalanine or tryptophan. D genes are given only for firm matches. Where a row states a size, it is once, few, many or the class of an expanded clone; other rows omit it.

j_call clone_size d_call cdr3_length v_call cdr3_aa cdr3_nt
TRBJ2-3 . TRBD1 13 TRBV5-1 CASSFRQGDTQYF TGCGCCAGCAGCTTTCGACAGGGAGATACGCAGTATTTT
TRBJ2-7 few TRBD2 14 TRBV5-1 CASSASGRFSEQYF TGCGCCAGCAGCGCTAGCGGGAGGTTTTCCGAGCAGTACTTC
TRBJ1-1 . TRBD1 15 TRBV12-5 CASGLPRQGPAEAFF TGTGCTAGTGGTTTGCCCCGACAGGGACCGGCTGAAGCTTTCTTT
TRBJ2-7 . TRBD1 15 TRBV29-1 CSVSSPGQGSYEQYF TGCAGCGTTTCATCGCCGGGACAGGGATCCTACGAGCAGTACTTC
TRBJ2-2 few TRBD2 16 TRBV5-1 CASSPLRLAGGGELFF TGCGCCAGCAGCCCGTTGAGACTAGCGGGAGGTGGGGAGCTGTTTTTT
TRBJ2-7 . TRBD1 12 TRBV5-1 CASSFQGAEQYF TGCGCCAGCAGTTTTCAGGGGGCAGAGCAGTACTTC
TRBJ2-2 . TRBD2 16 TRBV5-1 CASSIQPSGSNGELFF TGCGCCAGCAGCATACAGCCTAGCGGGAGTAACGGGGAGCTGTTTTTT
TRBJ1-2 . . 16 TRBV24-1 CATSDQTATGYGGYTF TGTGCCACCAGTGACCAGACAGCCACTGGATATGGGGGCTACACCTTC
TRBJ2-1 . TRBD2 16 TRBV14 CASSERRGAAYNEQFF TGTGCCAGCAGTGAAAGGCGGGGGGCCGCTTACAATGAGCAGTTCTTC
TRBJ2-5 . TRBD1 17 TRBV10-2 CASSEAGGAGHGETQYF TGCGCCAGCAGTGAGGCAGGGGGCGCGGGGCATGGGGAGACCCAGTACTTC
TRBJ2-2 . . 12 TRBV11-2 CASSLRDGELFF TGTGCCAGCAGCTTACGGGACGGGGAGCTGTTTTTT
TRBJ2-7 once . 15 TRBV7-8 CASSPRDIISYEQYF TGTGCCAGCAGTCCCCGGGACATCATATCCTACGAGCAGTACTTC
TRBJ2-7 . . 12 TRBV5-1 CASSTDYYEQYF TGCGCCAGCAGCACGGACTACTACGAGCAGTACTTC
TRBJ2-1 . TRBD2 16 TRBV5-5 CASSFASGGAYNEQFF TGTGCCAGCAGCTTCGCTAGCGGGGGTGCCTACAATGAGCAGTTCTTC
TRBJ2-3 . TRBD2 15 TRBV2 CASSERGAGADTQYF TGTGCCAGCAGTGAGCGGGGGGCAGGGGCAGATACGCAGTATTTT
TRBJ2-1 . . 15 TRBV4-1 CASSHDRTVYNEQFF TGCGCCAGCAGCCACGACCGGACAGTCTACAATGAGCAGTTCTTC
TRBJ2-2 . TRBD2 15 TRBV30 CAWKETSGGAGELFF TGTGCCTGGAAGGAGACTAGCGGGGGTGCCGGGGAGCTGTTTTTT
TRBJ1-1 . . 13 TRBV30 CAWSSNSDTEAFF TGTGCCTGGAGTTCTAACTCCGACACTGAAGCTTTCTTT
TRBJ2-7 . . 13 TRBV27 CASSWGGPYEQYF TGTGCCAGCAGCTGGGGGGGGCCCTACGAGCAGTACTTC